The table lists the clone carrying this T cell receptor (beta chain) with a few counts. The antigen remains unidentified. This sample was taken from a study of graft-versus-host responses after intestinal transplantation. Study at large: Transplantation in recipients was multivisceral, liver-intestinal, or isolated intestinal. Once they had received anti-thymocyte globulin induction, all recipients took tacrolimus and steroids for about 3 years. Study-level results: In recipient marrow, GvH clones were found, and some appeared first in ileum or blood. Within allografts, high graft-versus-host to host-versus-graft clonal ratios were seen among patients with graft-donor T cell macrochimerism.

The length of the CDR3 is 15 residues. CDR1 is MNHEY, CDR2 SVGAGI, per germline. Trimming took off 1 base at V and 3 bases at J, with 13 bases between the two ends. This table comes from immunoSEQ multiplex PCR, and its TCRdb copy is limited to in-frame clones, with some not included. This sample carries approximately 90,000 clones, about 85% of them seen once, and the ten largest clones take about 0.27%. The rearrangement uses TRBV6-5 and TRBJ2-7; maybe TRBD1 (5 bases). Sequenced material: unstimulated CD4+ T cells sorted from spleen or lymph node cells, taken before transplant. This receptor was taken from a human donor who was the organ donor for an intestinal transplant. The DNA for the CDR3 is TGTGCCAGCAGTTACTTCTCAGGGCCAGGCTACGAGCAGTACTTC. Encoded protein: CASSYFSGPGYEQYF.